The next 6 T cell receptor beta chains were all read from a single sample in a study of Graves' ophthalmopathy and Graves' hyperthyroidism. RNA transcripts served as template for amplifying TCR beta CDR3 sequences. HTBI primers primed a first-round RT-PCR, and a second-round multiplex PCR followed. One entry per CDR3 protein, called by TCRdb with MiXCR from the multiplex PCR reads. The table records 600,000 to 700,000 distinct CDR3 sequences, more than 40% of them present only once. The sample was peripheral blood. The receptor source for this set is an adult man with Graves' ophthalmopathy.

This chain uses TRBV13 with TRBJ1-6; the D gene is possibly TRBD1 (6 bases). This CDR3 is built from 16 residues. Trimming stripped 6 bases from V and 9 bases from J, with 21 bases between. The germline V gene has CDR1 PRHDT and CDR2 FYEKMQ (reference sequence). The DNA of the CDR3 is TGTGCCAGCAGATCTAACGGGGGGGCAGATATTTCACCCCTCCACTTT. This translates into CASRSNGGADISPLHF. Full variable domain (missing parts from reference TRBV13 and TRBJ1-6): AAGVIQSPRHLIKEKRETATLKCYPIPRHDTVYWYQQGPGQDPQFLISFYEKMQSDKGSIPDRFSAQQFSDYHSELNMSSLELGDSALYFCASRSNGGADISPLHFGNGTRLTVT.

The sample holds many counts of this clonotype. The chain has TRBV29-1 and TRBJ1-1; tentatively, D is TRBD1 (5 bases). The V end lost 8 bases, the J end lost 5 bases, and 15 bases lay between the germline ends. The CDR3 loop spans 12 amino acids. Germline CDR1 and CDR2: SQVTM and ANQGSEA. For the CDR3, the DNA is TGCAGCATTAGGGGCTGGGGTACTGAAGCTTTCTTT. This translates into CSIRGWGTEAFF.

This clonotype appeared a few times. The chain recombines TRBV5-4 with TRBJ2-7; D is perhaps TRBD2 (7 bases). The CDR3 extends over 14 amino acids. Trimming removed 6 bases from V and 5 bases from J, with 18 bases in between. The germline V gene encodes CDR1 SGHNT and CDR2 YYREEE (reference sequence). The CDR3 sequence is CASNRGGGVHEQYF. In DNA, the CDR3 is TGTGCCAGCAACCGTGGGGGGGGCGTACACGAGCAGTACTTC.

The chain combines TRBV25-1 with TRBJ1-5; the match to TRBD1 covers 8 bases. Germline CDR1 reads MGHDK; CDR2 reads SYGVNS. Losses at the gene ends were 8 bases for V and 6 bases for J; bases not matched to a gene: 6. The CDR3 totals 13 residues. CDR3 sequence reads: CASGVDRVQPQHF. The CDR3 region has the DNA TGTGCCAGCGGCGTGGACAGGGTTCAGCCCCAGCATTTT.

Turning to this clonotype: One junction end does not reproduce the germline sequence, and a read error may be involved. The chain combines TRBV19 with TRBJ2-7; D is possibly TRBD1 or TRBD2 (5 bases each). This CDR3 comprises 15 residues. Germline V gene data show CDR1 as LNHDA and CDR2 as SQIVND (reference sequence). CDR3 DNA: TGTGCCACTAGTACCTCCGGGACCCCTACCTACGAGCAGTGCTTC. Residues: CATSTSGTPTYEQCF.

There are many counts of this clonotype. The chain has TRBV10-3 and TRBJ1-4, with TRBD1 matching 7 bases. The CDR3 contains 13 residues. Unmatched junction bases numbered 4, after V lost 6 bases and J lost 6 bases. The germline V gene has CDR1 ENHRY and CDR2 SYGVKD. The CDR3 protein is CAISDREDEKLFF. Written as DNA, the CDR3 is TGTGCCATCAGCGACAGGGAAGATGAAAAACTGTTTTTT.